This T cell receptor (beta chain) emerged from a study of blood T cell repertoires in COVID-19. Study context: Collection of acute and convalescent COVID-19 samples took place in the United States, Italy and Spain.

In its sample, this clone was seen once. Produced via immunoSEQ multiplex PCR; TCRdb's table is partial and in-frame only. Counted here are about 440,000 clones, 85% to 90% occurring once; the ten biggest clones make up 4.3%. The germline V gene has CDR1 SNHLY and CDR2 FYNNEI. This CDR3 has 15 residues. Trimming shortened V by 3 bases and J by 2 bases, and 11 bases separated the two germline ends. The chain links TRBV2 to TRBJ1-5, with D tentatively TRBD1 (5 bases). Sequenced: peripheral blood. The clonotype was recovered from a woman in her twenties or thirties with acute or convalescent COVID-19. CDR3 loop: CASSEDGGGNQPQHF. The CDR3 DNA follows: TGTGCCAGCAGTGAGGACGGAGGGGGCAATCAGCCCCAGCATTTT.